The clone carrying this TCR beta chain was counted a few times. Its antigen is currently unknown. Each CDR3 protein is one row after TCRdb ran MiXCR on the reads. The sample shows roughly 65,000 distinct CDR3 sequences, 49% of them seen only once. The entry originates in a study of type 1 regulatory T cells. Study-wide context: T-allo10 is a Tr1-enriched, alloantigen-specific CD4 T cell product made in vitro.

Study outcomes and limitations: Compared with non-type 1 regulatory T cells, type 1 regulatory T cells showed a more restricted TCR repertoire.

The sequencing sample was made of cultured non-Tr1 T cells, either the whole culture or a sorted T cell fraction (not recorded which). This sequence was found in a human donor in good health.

CDR3 sequence: CASSPTGTDYEQYF. Written as DNA, the CDR3 is TGTGCCAGCAGCCCGACAGGGACCGACTACGAGCAGTACTTC. This chain joins TRBV6-6 and TRBJ2-7, with 7 bases that match TRBD1. CDR1 is MNHNY and CDR2 is SVGAGI in the germline V gene (reference sequence). This CDR3 region has 14 residues. Losses at the gene ends were 6 bases for V and 3 bases for J; bases not matched to a gene: 8.